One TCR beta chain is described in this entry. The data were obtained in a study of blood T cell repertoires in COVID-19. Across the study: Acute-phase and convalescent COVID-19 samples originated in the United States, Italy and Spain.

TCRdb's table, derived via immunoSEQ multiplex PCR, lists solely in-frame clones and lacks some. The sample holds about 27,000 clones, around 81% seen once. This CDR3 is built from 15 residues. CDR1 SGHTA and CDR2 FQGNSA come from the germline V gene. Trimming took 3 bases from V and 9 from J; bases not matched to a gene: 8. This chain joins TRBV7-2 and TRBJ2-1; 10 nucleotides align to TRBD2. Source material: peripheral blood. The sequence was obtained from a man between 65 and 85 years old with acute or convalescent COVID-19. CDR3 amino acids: CASSFTASGGGEQFF. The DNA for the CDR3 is TGTGCCAGCAGCTTTACTGCTAGCGGGGGTGGTGAGCAGTTCTTC.